One sample yielded the 20 T cell receptor beta chains listed below, sequenced in a study of blood T cell repertoires in COVID-19. Assay: immunoSEQ multiplex PCR; the TCRdb copy retains only in-frame clones and omits some. Of approximately 170,000 clones in the sample, approximately 91% are singletons; the top ten hold around 5%. Material: peripheral blood. Every receptor here comes from a man between 18 and 29 years old with COVID-19, enrolled during active disease.

The rearrangement joins TRBV15 to TRBJ2-1; 7 bases match TRBD2. Trimming removed 0 bases from V and 3 bases from J; junction bases left unmatched: 5. Germline V gene lookup returns CDR1 LNHNV and CDR2 YYDKDF (reference sequence). The CDR3 covers 16 residues. CDR3 region: CATSRDRLAVYNEQFF. CDR3 nucleotides: TGTGCCACCAGCAGAGATCGCCTAGCGGTCTACAATGAGCAGTTCTTC.

The chain recombines TRBV19 with TRBJ2-1, with TRBD2 identical over 7 bases. The CDR3 contains 15 residues. Trimming took 6 bases from V and 3 from J; bases not matched to a gene: 8. The germline CDR1 and CDR2 sequences are LNHDA and SQIVND (reference sequence). For the CDR3, the DNA is TGTGCCAGTAGCCCAAACTGGGGGGGCTACAATGAGCAGTTCTTC. It specifies CASSPNWGGYNEQFF.

The chain combines TRBV10-1 with TRBJ1-3; D ambiguous. Deletions cut 6 bases from V and 2 bases from J, with 14 bases between. The CDR3 sequence is 15 residues long. Germline V gene data show CDR1 as WNHNN and CDR2 as SYGVQD (reference sequence). The CDR3 nucleotides read TGCGCCAGCAGCGAGAGAGCGGGCCCTGGAAACACCATATATTTT. Residues: CASSERAGPGNTIYF.

The rearrangement links TRBV7-8 to TRBJ1-5; D may be TRBD1 (6 bases). Germline V gene sequence: CDR1 SGHVS, CDR2 FQNEAQ. Trimming cost V 1 base and J 4 bases, with 11 bases left between them. The CDR3 contains 15 residues. The CDR3 DNA is TGTGCCAGCAGCTTAGATGGCAGGGGTAATCAGCCCCAGCATTTT. It encodes CASSLDGRGNQPQHF. Complete variable domain (other parts from reference TRBV7-8 and TRBJ1-5): GAGVSQSPRYKVAKRGQDVALRCDPISGHVSLFWYQQALGQGPEFLTYFQNEAQLDKSGLPSDRFFAERPEGSVSTLKIQRTQQEDSAVYLCASSLDGRGNQPQHFGDGTRLSIL.

This chain connects TRBV10-1 to TRBJ2-2; possibly TRBD2 for D (5 bases). Germline V gene sequence: CDR1 WNHNN, CDR2 SYGVQD (reference sequence). V lost 8 bases and J 5 bases, leaving 12 bases between the germline ends. CDR3 length: 13 amino acids. CDR3 region: CASGLSGTGELFF. DNA for the CDR3: TGCGCCAGCGGGCTGAGCGGTACCGGGGAGCTGTTTTTT.

V gene TRBV4-3 combines with J gene TRBJ1-2; no definite D call. Germline loops: CDR1 LGHNA, CDR2 YSLEER. Trimming pared 2 bases from V and 0 bases from J, leaving 10 bases between. The CDR3 length is 15 residues. The chain's CDR3 is CASSQSLSANYGYTF. CDR3 sequence (DNA): TGCGCCAGCAGCCAAAGTCTGTCAGCTAACTATGGCTACACCTTC.

The CDR3 DNA reads TGTGCCAGCAGCTATATACAGGGTTCCTACGAGCAGTACTTC. As protein: CASSYIQGSYEQYF. V and J are TRBV6-6 and TRBJ2-7, with a tentative D call TRBD1 (6 bases). This CDR3 region has 14 residues. V dropped 6 bases and J dropped 1 base, with 13 bases sitting between them. Per the germline V gene, CDR1 is MNHNY and CDR2 is SVGAGI (reference sequence).

The V call is TRBV7-2, the J call TRBJ2-3; 10 bases are shared with TRBD2. The germline CDR1 and CDR2 sequences are SGHTA and FQGNSA. The CDR3 length is 15 residues. Losses at the gene ends were 4 bases for V and 2 bases for J; bases not matched to a gene: 3. The CDR3 DNA sequence: TGTGCCAGCAGCTGGCTAGCGGGGGACACAGATACGCAGTATTTT. It yields the protein CASSWLAGDTDTQYF. Using reference TRBV7-2 and TRBJ2-3 for the parts outside the CDR3, the full variable domain is GAGVSQSPSNKVTEKGKDVELRCDPISGHTALYWYRQSLGQGLEFLIYFQGNSAPDKSGLPSDRFSAERTGGSVSTLTIQRTQQEDSAVYLCASSWLAGDTDTQYFGPGTRLTVL.

V and J are TRBV5-5 and TRBJ1-1, with TRBD1 as a possible D gene (6 bases). CDR1 and CDR2 from the germline V gene are SGHKS and YYEKEE (reference sequence). V shed 4 bases and J shed 1 base, with 14 bases lying between them. This CDR3 comprises 15 residues. CDR3 DNA sequence: TGTGCCAGCAGCCACACCGGGACACCGAACACTGAAGCTTTCTTT. It specifies CASSHTGTPNTEAFF.

This chain connects TRBV9 to TRBJ2-1; 8 bases are shared with TRBD2. Looked up from germline, CDR1 is SGDLS and CDR2 is YYNGEE. The CDR3 is 14 residues long. J gave up 5 bases and V 4 bases, and 5 bases lay outside the gene matches. The chain's CDR3 is CASSKGLVNNEQFF. In DNA, the CDR3 is TGTGCCAGCAGCAAGGGACTAGTAAACAATGAGCAGTTCTTC.

The chain combines TRBV27 with TRBJ1-2; maybe TRBD1 (5 bases). The CDR3 spans 14 residues. Per the germline V gene, CDR1 is MNHEY and CDR2 is SMNVEV (reference sequence). V shed 4 bases and J shed 5 bases, with 14 bases lying between them. Written as DNA, the CDR3 is TGTGCCAGCAGTTCCACCATGGGGGGATATGGCTACACCTTC. Protein product: CASSSTMGGYGYTF.

This sequence joins TRBV7-9 and TRBJ1-1, with D possibly TRBD1 on 6 matching bases. CDR1 is SEHNR and CDR2 is FQNEAQ in the germline V gene (reference sequence). The CDR3 runs to 14 residues. V gave up 4 bases and J gave up 2 bases, with 11 bases separating them. The CDR3 region has the DNA TGTGCCAGCAGCTGGAGGGGGGGAAACACTGAAGCTTTCTTT. Protein product: CASSWRGGNTEAFF.

This clone was seen only once. J is TRBJ2-1 and V is TRBV5-1; 12 bases fit TRBD2. The length of the CDR3 is 17 residues. Germline CDR1 reads SGHRS; CDR2 reads YFSETQ. V was clipped by 0 bases and J by 4 bases; unmatched bases: 5. The chain's CDR3 is CASSLVLAGGRYNEQFF. CDR3 DNA: TGCGCCAGCAGCTTGGTCCTAGCGGGAGGGCGATACAATGAGCAGTTCTTC.

J is TRBJ2-7 and V is TRBV24-1, with TRBD1 matching over 8 bases. The germline V gene encodes CDR1 KGHDR and CDR2 SFDVKD. This CDR3 has 12 residues. The V segment lost 7 bases and the J segment 6 bases; nucleotides outside the gene matches: 4. CDR3 region: CATSLTGVEQYF. In nucleotides, the CDR3 is TGTGCCACCAGCCTGACAGGGGTCGAGCAGTACTTC.

V usage is TRBV27 and J usage is TRBJ2-7; D is ambiguous. Germline CDR1 is MNHEY and CDR2 is SMNVEV (reference sequence). This CDR3 is built from 14 residues. V was clipped by 3 bases and J by 0 bases, with 9 bases between them. DNA of the CDR3: TGTGCCAGCAGTTTGGGCAGAAGCTCCTACGAGCAGTACTTC. The encoded protein is CASSLGRSSYEQYF.

The V and J genes are TRBV19 and TRBJ2-1; possibly TRBD2 for D (7 bases). The V and J ends lost 0 bases and 4 bases respectively, with 13 bases between them. From germline, CDR1 is LNHDA and CDR2 SQIVND (reference sequence). The CDR3 is made up of 16 amino acids. CDR3 loop: CASSIDQGRVYNEQFF. CDR3 sequence (DNA): TGTGCCAGTAGTATAGATCAGGGGAGGGTATACAATGAGCAGTTCTTC. Filled out from reference TRBV19 and TRBJ2-1, the complete variable domain reads DGGITQSPKYLFRKEGQNVTLSCEQNLNHDAMYWYRQDPGQGLRLIYYSQIVNDFQKGDIAEGYSVSREKKESFPLTVTSAQKNPTAFYLCASSIDQGRVYNEQFFGPGTRLTVL.

This sequence joins TRBV7-3 and TRBJ2-1; 12 nucleotides match TRBD2. V was pared by 5 bases and J by 7 bases, with 9 bases of the junction left unmatched. Germline V CDR1 and CDR2: SGHTA, FQGTGA. This CDR3 has 16 amino acids. As DNA, the CDR3 is TGTGCCAGCAGCACCAACCTAGCGGGAGGGTGGAATGAGCAGTTCTTC. Translated: CASSTNLAGGWNEQFF.

This clone is judged medium-sized. The chain employs TRBV27 and TRBJ1-2; D gene ambiguous. CDR1 MNHEY and CDR2 SMNVEV come from the germline V gene (reference sequence). This CDR3 comprises 14 residues. With 7 bases removed from V and 2 bases from J, the gap between germline ends came to 14 bases. The CDR3 DNA reads as TGTGCCAGCAAACCGGGAGAAAGAAACTATGGCTACACCTTC. Protein sequence: CASKPGERNYGYTF.

J is TRBJ1-1 and V is TRBV7-2; tentative D call: TRBD1 (5 bases). V was cut by 2 bases and J by 4 bases, with 8 bases left in between. Germline assignment: CDR1 SGHTA and CDR2 FQGNSA. The CDR3 consists of 13 residues. In DNA, the CDR3 is TGTGCCAGCAGCTTAACGGGGGGCACTGAAGCTTTCTTT. It encodes CASSLTGGTEAFF. The variable domain in full, with the rest retrieved from reference TRBV7-2 and TRBJ1-1, is GAGVSQSPSNKVTEKGKDVELRCDPISGHTALYWYRQSLGQGLEFLIYFQGNSAPDKSGLPSDRFSAERTGGSVSTLTIQRTQQEDSAVYLCASSLTGGTEAFFGQGTRLTVV.

The V gene is TRBV16, the J gene TRBJ2-1; 8 bases agree with TRBD1. This CDR3 is 15 amino acids long. Per the germline V gene, CDR1 is KGHSY and CDR2 is FQNENV. The V and J ends lost 5 bases and 4 bases, in that order; junction bases with no gene match: 7. Here the CDR3 reads CASSLGQGIYNEQFF. Here the CDR3 DNA reads TGTGCCAGCAGCTTAGGACAGGGTATATACAATGAGCAGTTCTTC.